Listed below are T cell receptor beta chains from one sample, sequenced in a study of blood T cell repertoires in COVID-19. Method: immunoSEQ multiplex PCR; TCRdb's copy keeps in-frame clones and lacks some. The table has 64,000 or so clones, around 90% seen once. Sequenced material: peripheral blood. These receptors were collected from a human donor in a cohort sampled during active COVID-19. The CDR3 runs from the conserved cysteine through the conserved F or W. The order of the fields is D gene, J gene, clone size, V gene, CDR3 protein, CDR3 DNA. The D gene is left open where the match is weak. Clone size is shown for a subset of rows, as once, few, many or a class of expanded clone.

>-|TRBJ2-7|-|TRBV11-3
CASTHGSTGSSYEQYF
TGTGCCAGCACCCACGGATCGACAGGAAGCTCCTACGAGCAGTACTTC
>TRBD2|TRBJ2-5|-|TRBV3-1/TRBV3-2
CASSQGSLAGEGETQYF
TGTGCCAGCAGCCAAGGTAGCCTAGCGGGAGAGGGGGAGACCCAGTACTTC
>-|TRBJ1-4|-|TRBV5-4
CASSLDSFNEKLFF
TGTGCCAGCAGCTTGGACAGCTTTAATGAAAAACTGTTTTTT
>-|TRBJ2-7|-|TRBV19
CASSQEGAEQYF
TGTGCCAGTAGTCAGGAGGGGGCCGAGCAGTACTTC
>-|TRBJ1-3|few|TRBV3-1/TRBV3-2
CASSHGTEGNTIYF
TGTGCCAGCAGCCATGGAACAGAAGGAAACACCATATATTTT
>-|TRBJ2-5|once|TRBV28
CASSYGGPPETQYF
TGTGCCAGCAGTTACGGGGGGCCACCGGAGACCCAGTACTTC
>-|TRBJ2-7|-|TRBV5-6
CASSLGPASDEQYF
TGTGCCAGCAGCTTAGGTCCAGCGAGCGACGAGCAGTACTTC
>TRBD1|TRBJ2-3|-|TRBV27
CASSLQGAISTDTQYF
TGTGCCAGCAGTTTACAGGGGGCGATATCTACAGATACGCAGTATTTT
>-|TRBJ2-1|-|TRBV19
CASSGFEGEGYNEQFF
TGTGCCAGTAGTGGGTTCGAGGGGGAGGGATACAATGAGCAGTTCTTC
>TRBD2|TRBJ2-1|-|TRBV7-9
CASSLDPGREGNEQFF
TGTGCCAGCAGCTTAGACCCCGGGCGGGAGGGGAATGAGCAGTTCTTC
>-|TRBJ1-6|-|TRBV5-6
CASSFRDTNSPLHF
TGTGCCAGCAGCTTCCGGGACACCAATTCACCCCTCCACTTT
>-|TRBJ1-2|once|TRBV27
CASTPSGSHNYGYTF
TGTGCCAGCACTCCATCGGGTTCCCATAACTATGGCTACACCTTC
>-|TRBJ2-5|-|TRBV24-1
CATSANTPPTQYF
TGTGCCACCAGTGCTAATACCCCCCCGACCCAGTACTTC
>TRBD2|TRBJ2-2|-|TRBV5-1
CASSLGARAGTGELFF
TGCGCCAGCAGCTTGGGGGCCAGAGCGGGAACCGGGGAGCTGTTTTTT
>TRBD2|TRBJ2-1|-|TRBV19
CASTQTSGNEQFF
TGTGCCAGTACTCAGACTAGCGGCAATGAGCAGTTCTTC
>TRBD1|TRBJ1-6|-|TRBV18
CASSLDRGPPLHF
TGTGCCAGCTCACTTGACAGGGGTCCACCCCTCCACTTT
>-|TRBJ1-5|-|TRBV19
CASSRRDQPQHF
TGTGCCAGTAGTAGGAGGGATCAGCCCCAGCATTTT
>-|TRBJ2-1|-|TRBV6-5
CASSFRPSNLYNEQFF
TGTGCCAGCAGTTTCAGGCCCTCCAACCTTTACAATGAGCAGTTCTTC
>TRBD2|TRBJ2-5|-|TRBV7-2
CASSWGLAGKETQYF
TGTGCCAGCAGTTGGGGACTAGCGGGAAAAGAGACCCAGTACTTC
>TRBD2|TRBJ2-5|-|TRBV3-1/TRBV3-2
CASSQGRLAGWETQYF
TGTGCCAGCAGCCAAGGTCGCCTAGCGGGATGGGAGACCCAGTACTTC